The TCR beta chain under discussion was sequenced for a study of OX40 agonist ivuxolimab in advanced cancers. Study background: Patients were dosed intravenously with ivuxolimab at 0.01 to 10 mg/kg every 2 weeks. Melanoma, hepatocellular carcinoma, head and neck or renal cell cancer occurred in dose-escalation patients.

Germline assignment: CDR1 LNHNV and CDR2 YYDKDF (reference sequence). The CDR3 sequence is 15 residues long. Trimming cost V 3 bases and J 3 bases; bases outside gene matches: 8. With baseline, cycle 4 day 1, and cycle 7 day 1 as timepoints, blood was sampled. Profiling relied on immunoSEQ multiplex PCR, and the TCRdb table lists in-frame clones only, not all of them. The sample lists about 79,000 clones; 85% to 95% were seen once. V is TRBV15 and J is TRBJ2-7; TRBD1 agrees at 7 bases. This receptor was taken from an adult with an advanced solid tumor such as melanoma, head and neck, liver or kidney cancer. Source: CD4+ or CD8+ T cells sorted from blood, taken in a trial of the OX40 agonist ivuxolimab. This chain's CDR3 is CATSSKPGTVYEQYF. In DNA, the CDR3 is TGTGCCACCAGCAGCAAACCCGGGACAGTCTACGAGCAGTACTTC.